This is a list of T cell receptor beta chains from one sample in a study of T cell clones after liver transplantation. Only in-frame clones appear in the TCRdb table, and some are missing; sequencing was by immunoSEQ multiplex PCR. The sample comprises just over 80,000 clones, nearly 85% of which are singletons, and 0.45% to 0.6% rests with the top ten. This material consisted of CD4+ T cells from blood, taken approximately 3.5 years after liver transplant. The receptors were sampled from a human patient who received a liver transplant. Some T cells may be supplied by the graft donor. Both conserved end residues are part of each CDR3. The D gene is left open where the match is weak. Clone sizes are given selectively: once, few, many, or a class where the clone is expanded.

D gene: NA
V gene: TRBV6-1
J gene: TRBJ1-5
clone size: NA
CDR3 DNA: TGTGCCAGCAGTGAAGGGGTGATCCTAAGTAGCAATCAGCCCCAGCATTTT
CDR3 protein: CASSEGVILSSNQPQHF

D gene: NA
V gene: TRBV5-4
J gene: TRBJ1-1
clone size: NA
CDR3 DNA: TGTGCCAGCAGCTTGAGAACCCTAAGGGGCATGAACACTGAAGCTTTCTTT
CDR3 protein: CASSLRTLRGMNTEAFF

D gene: NA
V gene: TRBV5-1
J gene: TRBJ1-3
clone size: NA
CDR3 DNA: TGCGCCAGCAGCTTGATGGGCCCTAACTCTGGAAACACCATATATTTT
CDR3 protein: CASSLMGPNSGNTIYF

D gene: NA
V gene: TRBV18
J gene: TRBJ1-2
clone size: NA
CDR3 DNA: TGTGCCAGCTCACCGAGGGACGGAATCTATGGCTACACCTTC
CDR3 protein: CASSPRDGIYGYTF

D gene: NA
V gene: TRBV7-2
J gene: TRBJ2-6
clone size: NA
CDR3 DNA: TGTGCCAGCAGCTTACAGGGAGCCGGCTTTGGGGCCAACGTCCTGACTTTC
CDR3 protein: CASSLQGAGFGANVLTF

D gene: NA
V gene: TRBV4-3
J gene: TRBJ1-5
clone size: NA
CDR3 DNA: TGCGCCAGCAGCCAAGATCTCAATCAGCCCCAGCATTTT
CDR3 protein: CASSQDLNQPQHF

D gene: NA
V gene: TRBV4-3
J gene: TRBJ2-5
clone size: NA
CDR3 DNA: TGCGCCAGCAGCCAAGATGATCTCGGGGAGACCCAGTACTTC
CDR3 protein: CASSQDDLGETQYF

D gene: TRBD1
V gene: TRBV27
J gene: TRBJ1-4
clone size: once
CDR3 DNA: TGTGCCACCGCGGACAGGGGGGATGAAAAACTGTTTTTT
CDR3 protein: CATADRGDEKLFF

D gene: NA
V gene: TRBV7-2
J gene: TRBJ1-1
clone size: NA
CDR3 DNA: TGTGCCAGCAGCTTAGCAGCGAACACTGAAGCTTTCTTT
CDR3 protein: CASSLAANTEAFF

D gene: TRBD1
V gene: TRBV6-5
J gene: TRBJ2-7
clone size: NA
CDR3 DNA: TGTGCCAGCAGTCGGGGACAGGGGGCCTACGAGCAGTACTTC
CDR3 protein: CASSRGQGAYEQYF

D gene: TRBD2
V gene: TRBV5-1
J gene: TRBJ2-7
clone size: NA
CDR3 DNA: TGCGCCAGCAGCTTAACTAGCGGGAGTGGTGAGCAGTACTTC
CDR3 protein: CASSLTSGSGEQYF

D gene: TRBD2
V gene: TRBV30
J gene: TRBJ2-3
clone size: NA
CDR3 DNA: TGTGCCTGGAGTGTACGGGAGGCGAAAGATACGCAGTATTTT
CDR3 protein: CAWSVREAKDTQYF

D gene: TRBD1
V gene: TRBV5-1
J gene: TRBJ2-7
clone size: NA
CDR3 DNA: TGCGCCAGCAGCTTCCGGGACAGCGTAGAAGAGCAGTACTTC
CDR3 protein: CASSFRDSVEEQYF

D gene: TRBD1
V gene: TRBV28
J gene: TRBJ1-5
clone size: NA
CDR3 DNA: TGTGCCAGCAGGCGTACAGGGGTCGGCAATCAGCCCCAGCATTTT
CDR3 protein: CASRRTGVGNQPQHF

D gene: TRBD1
V gene: TRBV28
J gene: TRBJ2-3
clone size: NA
CDR3 DNA: TGTGCCAGCAGTTTATTTGGACAGGGTTACACAGATACGCAGTATTTT
CDR3 protein: CASSLFGQGYTDTQYF

D gene: NA
V gene: TRBV19
J gene: TRBJ1-1
clone size: NA
CDR3 DNA: TGTGCCAGTACCGCCAGGGAGAACACTGAAGCTTTCTTT
CDR3 protein: CASTARENTEAFF

D gene: TRBD1
V gene: TRBV6-6
J gene: TRBJ2-5
clone size: NA
CDR3 DNA: TGTGCCAGCAGTTATAATCAACAGGGGTCGGGGACCCAGTACTTC
CDR3 protein: CASSYNQQGSGTQYF

D gene: NA
V gene: TRBV5-4
J gene: TRBJ2-1
clone size: NA
CDR3 DNA: TGTGCCAGCAGCTGGACGGGAGCTGGCGAGCAGTTCTTC
CDR3 protein: CASSWTGAGEQFF

D gene: TRBD1
V gene: TRBV27
J gene: TRBJ2-7
clone size: NA
CDR3 DNA: TGTGCCAGCAGACAGGACAGGGTTACCTACGAGCAGTACTTC
CDR3 protein: CASRQDRVTYEQYF

D gene: TRBD2
V gene: TRBV28
J gene: TRBJ2-3
clone size: NA
CDR3 DNA: TGTGCCAGCAGCCGTCCCGACGGGCGGGAGGGTGGAGATACGCAGTATTTT
CDR3 protein: CASSRPDGREGGDTQYF

D gene: TRBD1
V gene: TRBV9
J gene: TRBJ2-5
clone size: NA
CDR3 DNA: TGTGCCAGCAGCGTAGACAGGGGTGTACAAGAGACCCAGTACTTC
CDR3 protein: CASSVDRGVQETQYF

D gene: NA
V gene: TRBV4-3
J gene: TRBJ2-7
clone size: NA
CDR3 DNA: TGCGCCAGCAGCCAAAACCCGGTCGGACCGAGGACCTCCGCCTACGAGCAGTACTTC
CDR3 protein: CASSQNPVGPRTSAYEQYF

D gene: NA
V gene: TRBV6-1
J gene: TRBJ2-7
clone size: NA
CDR3 DNA: TGTGCCAGCAGGACACCAGGGGGGCCCTCCTACGAGCAGTACTTC
CDR3 protein: CASRTPGGPSYEQYF

D gene: TRBD2
V gene: TRBV7-9
J gene: TRBJ2-3
clone size: NA
CDR3 DNA: TGTGCCAGCAGATCCACTAGCGGGAGTAGCACAGATACGCAGTATTTT
CDR3 protein: CASRSTSGSSTDTQYF

D gene: TRBD2
V gene: TRBV5-1
J gene: TRBJ2-7
clone size: NA
CDR3 DNA: TGCGCCAGCAGCTTGACCCCTAGCGGGAGCAACCTCTACGAGCAGTACTTC
CDR3 protein: CASSLTPSGSNLYEQYF

D gene: TRBD1
V gene: TRBV27
J gene: TRBJ1-5
clone size: few
CDR3 DNA: TGTGCCAGCAGATCCGGGACAGGAGGGAATCAGCCCCAGCATTTT
CDR3 protein: CASRSGTGGNQPQHF

D gene: NA
V gene: TRBV7-8
J gene: TRBJ1-5
clone size: NA
CDR3 DNA: TGTGCCAGCTCCTGGCTTAATCAGCCCCAGCATTTT
CDR3 protein: CASSWLNQPQHF

D gene: NA
V gene: TRBV5-1
J gene: TRBJ1-4
clone size: NA
CDR3 DNA: TGCGCCAGCAGCTTGGACCCCGGAGGTCGGGAAAAACTGTTTTTT
CDR3 protein: CASSLDPGGREKLFF

D gene: NA
V gene: TRBV6-1
J gene: TRBJ2-1
clone size: NA
CDR3 DNA: TGTGCCAGCAGCTCAACGGGAAATGAGCAGTTCTTC
CDR3 protein: CASSSTGNEQFF

D gene: NA
V gene: TRBV6-1
J gene: TRBJ2-7
clone size: NA
CDR3 DNA: TGTGCCAGCAGTGAAAAGCTCCGGGACACTGAAAAGCAGTACTTC
CDR3 protein: CASSEKLRDTEKQYF

D gene: TRBD1
V gene: TRBV6-1
J gene: TRBJ2-6
clone size: NA
CDR3 DNA: TGTGCCAGCAGTGGACAGGGTTATGGGGCCAACGTCCTGACTTTC
CDR3 protein: CASSGQGYGANVLTF

D gene: NA
V gene: TRBV11-1
J gene: TRBJ2-1
clone size: NA
CDR3 DNA: TGTGCCAGCAGCCGAGGGGTTAGGACACCCTACAATGAGCAGTTCTTC
CDR3 protein: CASSRGVRTPYNEQFF

D gene: NA
V gene: TRBV6-5
J gene: TRBJ2-1
clone size: few
CDR3 DNA: TGTGCCAGCAGCGGCAACAATGAGCAGTTCTTC
CDR3 protein: CASSGNNEQFF

D gene: NA
V gene: TRBV7-3
J gene: TRBJ2-2
clone size: NA
CDR3 DNA: TGTGCCAGCAGCTCCGGGGGCTACACGAACACCGGGGAGCTGTTTTTT
CDR3 protein: CASSSGGYTNTGELFF

D gene: NA
V gene: TRBV28
J gene: TRBJ2-5
clone size: NA
CDR3 DNA: TGTGCCAGCAGTGGCGCGACTAGGGGGGGAGAGACCCAGTACTTC
CDR3 protein: CASSGATRGGETQYF

D gene: TRBD1
V gene: TRBV5-1
J gene: TRBJ2-6
clone size: NA
CDR3 DNA: TGCGCCAGCAGCTTATCAACAGGGGTCCCGGGGGCCAACGTCCTGACTTTC
CDR3 protein: CASSLSTGVPGANVLTF

D gene: NA
V gene: TRBV10-3
J gene: TRBJ2-3
clone size: NA
CDR3 DNA: TGTGCCATCAGTACAGGAGACCGAGGAGATACGCAGTATTTT
CDR3 protein: CAISTGDRGDTQYF

D gene: NA
V gene: TRBV5-4
J gene: TRBJ2-3
clone size: NA
CDR3 DNA: TGTGCCAGCAGCTTGAACTTGGGTACGCAGTATTTT
CDR3 protein: CASSLNLGTQYF

D gene: TRBD1
V gene: TRBV23-1
J gene: TRBJ1-5
clone size: few
CDR3 DNA: TGCGCCAGCAGTCACGGGACAGGGGCTTTT
CDR3 protein: CASSHGTGAF

D gene: NA
V gene: TRBV6-1
J gene: TRBJ2-7
clone size: NA
CDR3 DNA: TGTGCCAGCAGTGAAGTTGGAGGTGGGAGGGGGGACTACGAGCAGTACTTC
CDR3 protein: CASSEVGGGRGDYEQYF

D gene: NA
V gene: TRBV28
J gene: TRBJ1-1
clone size: NA
CDR3 DNA: TGTGCCAGTGGAGGAATGGGGACTGAAGCTTTCTTT
CDR3 protein: CASGGMGTEAFF

D gene: TRBD2
V gene: TRBV11-2
J gene: TRBJ2-1
clone size: NA
CDR3 DNA: TGTGCCAGCAGCTTAGCACTAGCGGGTGAGCAGTTCTTC
CDR3 protein: CASSLALAGEQFF